This T cell receptor (beta chain) originates from a study of blood T cells in healthy people across ages. Worth noting for this clonotype: What it binds is not known.

CDR1 and CDR2 from the germline V gene are SQVTM and ANQGSEA. The CDR3 runs 15 residues. V trimming: 3 bases; J trimming: 4 bases; junction bases outside the gene matches: 4. Next came a second PCR, run for about 7 to 12 cycles, which used a sample-barcoded 5' primer along with a J-beta primer mix. Via MiXCR, TCRdb re-called the 5' RACE reads, giving one row per CDR3 protein. Of hundreds of thousands of distinct CDR3 sequences listed, about 25% were seen once; the top ten hold under 10%. Findings and limits, study-wide: Donor CMV status was unknown, possibly confounding expanded clonotype changes. Long-lived donors exceeded aged donors in naive CD4+ cells and diversity.

Separately, the same data were catalogued under a study of T cells of mothers and their children. Per that study: Reads recorded for TCR beta CDR3 numbered over 9.5 million per mother and several million per child.

The J gene is TRBJ2-5, the V gene TRBV29-1; 14 bases are shared with TRBD2. This clonotype originated in a boy aged 5-17 years in good health. Sequenced input: blood. The CDR3, as DNA: TGCAGCGTTGAGAGGACTAGCGGGAGGATAGAGACCCAGTACTTC. This translates into CSVERTSGRIETQYF.